Shown below are 21 T cell receptor beta chains from a single sample sequenced in a study of blood T cell repertoires in COVID-19. Assay: immunoSEQ multiplex PCR; the TCRdb copy retains only in-frame clones and omits some. The table has under 300,000 clones, 90% seen once. Sequencing used peripheral blood. The receptor set was obtained from a woman aged 40 to 50 with acute or convalescent COVID-19.

The chain employs TRBV4-1 and TRBJ1-4; 9 nucleotides line up with TRBD1. There are 16 residues in the CDR3. Per the germline V gene, CDR1 is MGHRA and CDR2 is YSYEKL. With 1 base clipped from V and 8 bases from J, the junction kept 8 bases outside the gene matches. DNA for the CDR3: TGCGCCAGCAGCCAAGTGGGACAGGGACTAGAGGAAAAACTGTTTTTT. This encodes CASSQVGQGLEEKLFF.

The J gene is TRBJ2-5, the V gene TRBV7-8; 9 bases align to TRBD1. The CDR3 is made up of 17 amino acids. With 3 bases clipped from V and 4 bases from J, the junction kept 12 bases outside the gene matches. Germline V gives CDR1 SGHVS, CDR2 FQNEAQ. CDR3 residues: CASSFTGTGFWGETQYF. CDR3 in DNA: TGTGCCAGCAGCTTCACCGGGACAGGGTTTTGGGGAGAGACCCAGTACTTC.

The chain joins TRBV6-6 to TRBJ1-2; the match to TRBD1 covers 7 bases. CDR3 length: 15 amino acids. J lost 0 bases, V lost 4 bases, and 5 bases had no gene match. Germline CDR1 reads MNHNY; CDR2 reads SVGAGI (reference sequence). The CDR3 nucleotides are TGTGCCAGCAGTTTCGGACAGGATCCTAACTATGGCTACACCTTC. Encoded protein: CASSFGQDPNYGYTF.

In its sample, this clone was seen once. The chain is built from TRBV6-5 and TRBJ2-2, with a possible D match to TRBD1 (5 bases). This CDR3 comprises 15 residues. Germline CDR1 is MNHEY and CDR2 is SVGAGI. The V end lost 6 bases, the J end lost 5 bases, and 16 bases lay between the germline ends. The CDR3 nucleotides are TGTGCCAGCAGAATCCGACAGCTGGGAACCGGGGAGCTGTTTTTT. This codes for CASRIRQLGTGELFF.

The chain links TRBV5-1 to TRBJ1-1; no firm D call. The ends were cut back, 2 bases at V and 1 base at J, with 9 bases in the middle. This CDR3 has 14 residues. The germline V gene encodes CDR1 SGHRS and CDR2 YFSETQ. CDR3 nucleotide sequence: TGCGCCAGCAGCTTCGGGGAGGGGAACACTGAAGCTTTCTTT. Its translation: CASSFGEGNTEAFF.

The rearrangement links TRBV5-1 to TRBJ1-1; the D gene is possibly TRBD1 (6 bases). There are 18 residues in the CDR3. CDR1 and CDR2 (germline): SGHRS, YFSETQ. V lost 0 bases to trimming and J lost 0 bases, with 18 bases between them. The CDR3 reads CASSLGSWGRAVNTEAFF. CDR3 coding DNA: TGCGCCAGCAGCTTGGGGTCGTGGGGGCGGGCAGTGAACACTGAAGCTTTCTTT.

The genes are TRBV6-1 and TRBJ1-2; D is ambiguous. Germline lookup yields CDR1 MNHNS and CDR2 SASEGT. V lost 0 bases, J lost 4 bases, and 6 bases lay in between. The CDR3 runs 13 residues. This CDR3 is CASSEAPFYGYTF. The CDR3 coding sequence is TGTGCCAGCAGTGAAGCCCCCTTCTATGGCTACACCTTC.

This sequence joins TRBV5-1 and TRBJ1-2, with 9 bases fitting TRBD1. CDR3 length: 12 amino acids. Germline V gene lookup returns CDR1 SGHRS and CDR2 YFSETQ. Germline trimming cut 4 bases from V and 8 bases from J; bases unmatched to any gene: 3. CDR3 in DNA: TGCGCCAGCAGCATGGGACAGGGAGGCTACACCTTC. Its translation is CASSMGQGGYTF.

The genes are TRBV2 and TRBJ2-3, with TRBD1 matching 8 bases. The germline CDR1 and CDR2 sequences are SNHLY and FYNNEI. The CDR3 spans 16 residues. V dropped 7 bases and J dropped 4; count of bases not matched to a gene: 13. For the CDR3, the DNA is TGTGCCAGCAAGGTATCGTATCCGACAGGGGCAGATACGCAGTATTTT. It yields the protein CASKVSYPTGADTQYF.

The chain couples TRBV19 to TRBJ1-2; the match to TRBD1 covers 8 bases. V gave up 7 bases and J gave up 4 bases; unmatched junction bases: 11. Germline CDR1 is LNHDA and CDR2 is SQIVND (reference sequence). The length of the CDR3 is 15 residues. The CDR3 reads CASTMGQGAIYGYTF. The CDR3 DNA sequence: TGTGCCAGTACTATGGGTCAGGGGGCTATCTATGGCTACACCTTC.

The chain is built from TRBV19 and TRBJ1-3; no definite D call. This CDR3 comprises 16 residues. Germline V lookup: CDR1 LNHDA, CDR2 SQIVND (reference sequence). V dropped 1 base and J dropped 0 bases, with 10 bases sitting between them. CDR3 sequence (DNA): TGTGCCAGTAGTATAGGGGCAGCCATCTCTGGAAACACCATATATTTT. Protein product: CASSIGAAISGNTIYF.

V is TRBV7-7 and J is TRBJ1-2, with D perhaps matching TRBD1 (6 bases). V was clipped by 2 bases and J by 0 bases, with 13 bases between them. Germline V gene sequence: CDR1 SSHAT, CDR2 FNYEAQ (reference sequence). The CDR3 is made up of 16 amino acids. The CDR3: CASSLPLRGANYGYTF. In nucleotides, the CDR3 is TGTGCCAGCAGCTTACCCCTCAGGGGAGCTAACTATGGCTACACCTTC.

The genes are TRBV6-5 and TRBJ2-7; TRBD1 agrees at 10 bases. In germline, CDR1 is MNHEY, CDR2 SVGAGI. The CDR3 sequence is 14 residues long. Trimming took 2 bases from V and 4 from J; bases not matched to a gene: 2. CDR3 in amino acids: CASSYRTGGYEQYV. The CDR3, as DNA: TGTGCCAGCAGTTACAGGACAGGGGGATACGAGCAGTACGTC.

This clone has just a few counts. The rearrangement links TRBV19 to TRBJ1-2; possibly TRBD1 for D (6 bases). The germline V and J ends were trimmed by 3 bases and 4 bases, with 15 bases remaining between them. Germline CDR1 LNHDA, CDR2 SQIVND (reference sequence). CDR3 size: 15 residues. CDR3 residues: CASSIGGQGLYGYTF. CDR3 in DNA: TGTGCCAGTAGTATTGGCGGTCAGGGGCTCTATGGCTACACCTTC.

This chain connects TRBV4-1 to TRBJ1-2; no clear D gene. Trimming removed 1 base from V and 4 bases from J, with 13 bases in between. This CDR3 contains 15 residues. The germline V gene has CDR1 MGHRA and CDR2 YSYEKL. The CDR3 here is CASSQGDSSGYGYTF. CDR3 bases: TGCGCCAGCAGCCAAGGCGACTCTTCTGGCTATGGCTACACCTTC.

V usage is TRBV4-2 and J usage is TRBJ2-1; D is unresolved. Trimming left V 5 bases short and J 2 bases short, with 10 bases between. CDR1 LGHNA and CDR2 YNFKEQ come from the germline V gene. This CDR3 is built from 14 residues. Here the CDR3 reads CASSSESTYNEQFF. CDR3 DNA: TGTGCCAGCAGCTCGGAGAGTACCTACAATGAGCAGTTCTTC.

This clone was seen a few times. The rearrangement links TRBV9 to TRBJ1-2, with unresolved D. V was clipped by 6 bases and J by 1 base, with 13 bases between them. The CDR3 is made up of 14 amino acids. Germline values: CDR1 SGDLS, CDR2 YYNGEE. The CDR3 region is CASNPREVNYGYTF. The DNA of the CDR3 is TGTGCCAGCAACCCTAGGGAGGTTAACTATGGCTACACCTTC.

Only one count was recorded for this clone. The chain uses TRBV7-2 and TRBJ1-3; D perhaps matches TRBD1 (5 bases). CDR1 and CDR2 (germline): SGHTA, FQGNSA. V was shortened by 8 bases and J by 6 bases, with 17 bases between the two germline ends. The CDR3 loop spans 14 amino acids. The CDR3 is CASVRAGWENTIYF. CDR3 nucleotide sequence: TGTGCCAGCGTAAGGGCAGGGTGGGAAAACACCATATATTTT.

The rearrangement links TRBV7-8 to TRBJ2-3, with 7 nucleotides matching TRBD2. After removal of 1 base from V and 2 bases from J, the junction contained 3 bases not matched to a gene. CDR3 length: 15 amino acids. From germline, CDR1 is SGHVS and CDR2 FQNEAQ. This CDR3 is CASSLGGLLTDTQYF. As DNA, the CDR3 is TGTGCCAGCAGCTTAGGGGGACTACTCACAGATACGCAGTATTTT.

The genes are TRBV27 and TRBJ1-3, with a weak D call TRBD1 (5 bases). The germline V gene encodes CDR1 MNHEY and CDR2 SMNVEV (reference sequence). The CDR3 loop spans 16 amino acids. Between the trimmed V and J ends, which lost 0 bases and 0 bases, there was a span of 9 bases. CDR3 sequence (DNA): TGTGCCAGCAGTTTATCGGAGACAGACTCTGGAAACACCATATATTTT. Its protein is CASSLSETDSGNTIYF.

This clone was seen a handful of times. The chain combines TRBV7-3 with TRBJ1-5; a weak D match, TRBD1 (5 bases). V shed 5 bases and J shed 4 bases, with 9 bases lying between them. CDR1 is SGHTA and CDR2 is FQGTGA in the germline V gene. The CDR3 contains 13 residues. CDR3 coding DNA: TGTGCCAGCAGCCTGGGACTGAATCAGCCCCAGCATTTT. It specifies CASSLGLNQPQHF.